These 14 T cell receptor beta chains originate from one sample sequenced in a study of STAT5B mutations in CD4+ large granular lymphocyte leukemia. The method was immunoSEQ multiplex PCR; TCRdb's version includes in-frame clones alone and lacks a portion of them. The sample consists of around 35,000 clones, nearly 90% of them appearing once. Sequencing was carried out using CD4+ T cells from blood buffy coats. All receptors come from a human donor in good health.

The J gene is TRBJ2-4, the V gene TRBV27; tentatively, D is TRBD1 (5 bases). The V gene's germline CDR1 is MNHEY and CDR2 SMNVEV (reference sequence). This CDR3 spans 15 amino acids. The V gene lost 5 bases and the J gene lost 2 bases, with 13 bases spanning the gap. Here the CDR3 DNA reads TGTGCCAGCAGTATAAACAGGAGTTCCAAAAACATTCAGTACTTC. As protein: CASSINRSSKNIQYF.

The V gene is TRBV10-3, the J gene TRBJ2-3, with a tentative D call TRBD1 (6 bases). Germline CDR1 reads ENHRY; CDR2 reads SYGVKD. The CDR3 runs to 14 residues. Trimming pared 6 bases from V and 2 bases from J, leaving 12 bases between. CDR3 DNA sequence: TGTGCCATCAGCCCCAGGGGTAACACAGATACGCAGTATTTT. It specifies CAISPRGNTDTQYF.

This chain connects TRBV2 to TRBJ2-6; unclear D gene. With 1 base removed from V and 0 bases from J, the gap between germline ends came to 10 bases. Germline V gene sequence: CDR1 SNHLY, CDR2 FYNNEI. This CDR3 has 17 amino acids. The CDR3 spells CASSEGVGNSGANVLTF. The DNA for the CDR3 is TGTGCCAGCAGTGAAGGTGTAGGCAACTCTGGGGCCAACGTCCTGACTTTC.

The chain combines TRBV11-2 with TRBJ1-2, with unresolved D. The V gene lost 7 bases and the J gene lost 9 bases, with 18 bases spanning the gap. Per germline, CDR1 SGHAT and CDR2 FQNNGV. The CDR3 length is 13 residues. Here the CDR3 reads CASTFQHSLRYTF. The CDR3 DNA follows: TGTGCCAGCACCTTCCAGCACAGCCTTCGCTACACCTTC.

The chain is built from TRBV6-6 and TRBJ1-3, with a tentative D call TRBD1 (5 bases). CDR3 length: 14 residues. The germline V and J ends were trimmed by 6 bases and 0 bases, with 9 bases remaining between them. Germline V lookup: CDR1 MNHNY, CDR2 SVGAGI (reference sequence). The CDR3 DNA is TGTGCCAGCAGACCGGACAACTCTGGAAACACCATATATTTT. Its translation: CASRPDNSGNTIYF.

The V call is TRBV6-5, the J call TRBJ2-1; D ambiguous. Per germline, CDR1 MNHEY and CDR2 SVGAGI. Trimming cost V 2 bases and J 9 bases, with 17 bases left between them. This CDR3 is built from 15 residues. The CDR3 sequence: CASSYGRSFATEQFF. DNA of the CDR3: TGTGCCAGCAGTTACGGACGCTCCTTTGCCACTGAGCAGTTCTTC.

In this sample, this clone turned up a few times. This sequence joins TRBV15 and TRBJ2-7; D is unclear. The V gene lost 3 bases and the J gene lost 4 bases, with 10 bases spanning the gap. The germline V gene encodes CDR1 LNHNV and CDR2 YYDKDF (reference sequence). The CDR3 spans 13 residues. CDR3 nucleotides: TGTGCCACCAGCAGGGCCACGGAGTACGAGCAGTACTTC. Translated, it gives CATSRATEYEQYF.

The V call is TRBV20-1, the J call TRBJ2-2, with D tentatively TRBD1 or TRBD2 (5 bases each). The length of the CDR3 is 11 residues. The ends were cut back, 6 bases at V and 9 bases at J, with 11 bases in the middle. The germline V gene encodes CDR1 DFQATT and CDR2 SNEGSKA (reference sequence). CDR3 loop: CSASRDRELFF. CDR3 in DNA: TGCAGTGCCTCTAGGGACCGGGAGCTGTTTTTT.

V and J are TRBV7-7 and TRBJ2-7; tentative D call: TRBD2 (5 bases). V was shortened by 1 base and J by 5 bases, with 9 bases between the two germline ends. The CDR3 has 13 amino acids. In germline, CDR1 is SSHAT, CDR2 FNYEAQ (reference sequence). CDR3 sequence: CASSLDAGDEQYF. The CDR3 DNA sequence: TGTGCCAGCAGCTTAGACGCGGGTGACGAGCAGTACTTC. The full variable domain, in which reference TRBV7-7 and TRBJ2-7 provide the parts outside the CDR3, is GAGVSQSPRYKVTKRGQDVTLRCDPISSHATLYWYQQALGQGPEFLTYFNYEAQPDKSGLPSDRFSAERPEGSISTLTIQRTEQRDSAMYRCASSLDAGDEQYFGPGTRLTVT.

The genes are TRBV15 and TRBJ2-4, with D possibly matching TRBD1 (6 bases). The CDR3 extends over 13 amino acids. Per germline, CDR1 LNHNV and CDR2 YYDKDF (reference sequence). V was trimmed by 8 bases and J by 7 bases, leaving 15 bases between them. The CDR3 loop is CATARGAPNIQYF. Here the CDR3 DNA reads TGTGCCACCGCCAGGGGAGCTCCCAACATTCAGTACTTC.

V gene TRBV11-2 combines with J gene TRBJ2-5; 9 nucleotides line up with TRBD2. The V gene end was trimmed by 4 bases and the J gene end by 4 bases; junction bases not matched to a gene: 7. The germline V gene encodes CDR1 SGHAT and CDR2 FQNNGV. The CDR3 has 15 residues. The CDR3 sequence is CASSYSGSKVETQYF. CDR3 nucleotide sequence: TGTGCCAGCAGCTATAGCGGGAGTAAGGTAGAGACCCAGTACTTC.

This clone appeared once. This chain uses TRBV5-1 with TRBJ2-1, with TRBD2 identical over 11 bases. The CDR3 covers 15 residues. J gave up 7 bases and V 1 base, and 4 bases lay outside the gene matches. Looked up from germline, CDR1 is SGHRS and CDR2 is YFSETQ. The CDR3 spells CASSLTGTSGNEQFF. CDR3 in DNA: TGCGCCAGCAGCTTGACCGGGACTAGCGGAAATGAGCAGTTCTTC.

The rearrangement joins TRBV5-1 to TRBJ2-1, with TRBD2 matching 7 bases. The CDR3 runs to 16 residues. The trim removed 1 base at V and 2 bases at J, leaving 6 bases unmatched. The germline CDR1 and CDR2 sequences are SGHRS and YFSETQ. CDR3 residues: CASSLMTGGAYNEQFF. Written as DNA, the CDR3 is TGCGCCAGCAGCTTGATGACGGGAGGAGCCTACAATGAGCAGTTCTTC.

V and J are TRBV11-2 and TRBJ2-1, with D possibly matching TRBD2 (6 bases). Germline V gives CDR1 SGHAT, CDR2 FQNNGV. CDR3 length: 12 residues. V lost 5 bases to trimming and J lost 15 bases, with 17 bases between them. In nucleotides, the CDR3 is TGTGCCAGCAGCCGAGGCGGGGACTCTTGGTTCTTC. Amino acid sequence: CASSRGGDSWFF. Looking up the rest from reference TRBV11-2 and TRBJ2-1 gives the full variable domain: EAGVAQSPRYKIIEKRQSVAFWCNPISGHATLYWYQQILGQGPKLLIQFQNNGVVDDSQLPKDRFSAERLKGVDSTLKIQPAKLEDSAVYLCASSRGGDSWFFGPGTRLTVL.